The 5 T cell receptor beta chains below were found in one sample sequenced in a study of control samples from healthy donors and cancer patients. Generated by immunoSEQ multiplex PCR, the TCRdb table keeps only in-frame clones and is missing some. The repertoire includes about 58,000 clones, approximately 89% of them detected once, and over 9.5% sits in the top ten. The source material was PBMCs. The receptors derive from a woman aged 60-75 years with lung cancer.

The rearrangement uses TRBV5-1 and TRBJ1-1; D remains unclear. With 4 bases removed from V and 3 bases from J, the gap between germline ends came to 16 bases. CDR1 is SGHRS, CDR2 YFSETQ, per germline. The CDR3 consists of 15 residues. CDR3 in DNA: TGCGCCAGCAGCCCCTTTGCAGGCGGGGACACTGAAGCTTTCTTT. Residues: CASSPFAGGDTEAFF.

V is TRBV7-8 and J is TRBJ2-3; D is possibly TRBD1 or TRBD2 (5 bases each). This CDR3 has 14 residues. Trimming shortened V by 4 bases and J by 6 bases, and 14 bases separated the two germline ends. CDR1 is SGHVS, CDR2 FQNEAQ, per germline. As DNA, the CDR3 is TGTGCCAGCAGCTCGAGGGACGGTCAGGATACGCAGTATTTT. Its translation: CASSSRDGQDTQYF.

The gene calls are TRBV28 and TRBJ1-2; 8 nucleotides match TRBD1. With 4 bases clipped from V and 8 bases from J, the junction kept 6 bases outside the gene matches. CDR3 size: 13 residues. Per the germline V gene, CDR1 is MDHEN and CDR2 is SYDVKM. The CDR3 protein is CASSSGGRQGYTF. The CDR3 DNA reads TGTGCCAGCAGTTCAGGGGGCCGGCAGGGCTACACCTTC.

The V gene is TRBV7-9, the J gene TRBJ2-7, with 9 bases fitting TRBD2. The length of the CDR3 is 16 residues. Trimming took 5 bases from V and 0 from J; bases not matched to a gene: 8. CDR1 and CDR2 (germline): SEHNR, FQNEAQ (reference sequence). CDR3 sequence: CASSTGLASTSYEQYF. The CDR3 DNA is TGTGCCAGCAGCACGGGACTAGCCTCCACCTCCTACGAGCAGTACTTC.

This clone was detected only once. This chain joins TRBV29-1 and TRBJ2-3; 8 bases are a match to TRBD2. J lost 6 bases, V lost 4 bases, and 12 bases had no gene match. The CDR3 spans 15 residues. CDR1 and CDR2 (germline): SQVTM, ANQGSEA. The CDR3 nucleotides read TGCAGCGTTGTCGTCGCGGGGGGCACCCCGGATACGCAGTATTTT. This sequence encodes CSVVVAGGTPDTQYF.